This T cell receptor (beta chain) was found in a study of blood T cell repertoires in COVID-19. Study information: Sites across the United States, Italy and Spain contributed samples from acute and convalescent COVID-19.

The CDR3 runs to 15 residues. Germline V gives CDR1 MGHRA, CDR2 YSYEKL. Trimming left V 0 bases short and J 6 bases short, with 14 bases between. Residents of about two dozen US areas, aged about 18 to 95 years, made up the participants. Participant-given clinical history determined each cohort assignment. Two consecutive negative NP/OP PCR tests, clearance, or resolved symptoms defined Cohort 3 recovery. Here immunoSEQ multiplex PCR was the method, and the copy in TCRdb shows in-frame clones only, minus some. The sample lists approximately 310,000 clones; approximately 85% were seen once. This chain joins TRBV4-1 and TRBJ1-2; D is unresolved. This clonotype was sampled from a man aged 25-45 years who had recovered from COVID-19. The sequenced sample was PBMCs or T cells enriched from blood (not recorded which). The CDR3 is CASSQDVSLGNGYTF. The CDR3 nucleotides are TGCGCCAGCAGCCAAGACGTATCCCTAGGCAATGGCTACACCTTC.